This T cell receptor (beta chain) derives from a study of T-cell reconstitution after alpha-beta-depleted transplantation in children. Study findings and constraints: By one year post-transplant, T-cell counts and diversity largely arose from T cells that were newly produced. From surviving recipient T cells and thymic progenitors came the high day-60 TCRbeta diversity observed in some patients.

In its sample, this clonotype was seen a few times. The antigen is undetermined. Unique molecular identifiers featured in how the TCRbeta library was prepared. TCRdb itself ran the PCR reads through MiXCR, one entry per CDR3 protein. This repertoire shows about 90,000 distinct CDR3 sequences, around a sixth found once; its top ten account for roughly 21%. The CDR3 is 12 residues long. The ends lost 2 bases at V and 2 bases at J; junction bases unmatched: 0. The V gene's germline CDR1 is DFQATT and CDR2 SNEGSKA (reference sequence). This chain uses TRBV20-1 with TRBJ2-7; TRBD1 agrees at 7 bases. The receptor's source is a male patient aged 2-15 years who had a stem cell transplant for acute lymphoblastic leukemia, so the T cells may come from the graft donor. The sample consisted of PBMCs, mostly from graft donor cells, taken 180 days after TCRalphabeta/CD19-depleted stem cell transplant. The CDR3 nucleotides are TGCAGTGCTAGACAGGGGGCCTACGAGCAGTACTTC. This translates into CSARQGAYEQYF.